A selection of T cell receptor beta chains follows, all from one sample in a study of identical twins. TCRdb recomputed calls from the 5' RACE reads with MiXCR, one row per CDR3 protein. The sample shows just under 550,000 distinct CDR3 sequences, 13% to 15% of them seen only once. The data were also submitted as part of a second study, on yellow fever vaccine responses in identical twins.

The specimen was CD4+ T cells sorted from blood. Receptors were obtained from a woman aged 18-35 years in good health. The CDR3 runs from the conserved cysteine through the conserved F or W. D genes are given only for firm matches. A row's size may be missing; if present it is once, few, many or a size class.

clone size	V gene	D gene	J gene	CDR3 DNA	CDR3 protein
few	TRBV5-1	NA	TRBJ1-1	TGCGCCAGCAGACGGGGGTCCGGGAACACTGAAGCTTTCTTT	CASRRGSGNTEAFF
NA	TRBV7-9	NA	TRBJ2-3	TGTGCCAGCAGCTTAATGGACAGTCGCACAGATACGCAGTATTTT	CASSLMDSRTDTQYF
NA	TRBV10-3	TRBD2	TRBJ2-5	TGTGCCATCAGTGTTGGACTAGCGGGGGTTGAGACCCAGTACTTC	CAISVGLAGVETQYF
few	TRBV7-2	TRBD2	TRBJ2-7	TGTGCCAGCAGCCCCAGATCGGGAGGGCCGTTGGAGCAGTACTTC	CASSPRSGGPLEQYF
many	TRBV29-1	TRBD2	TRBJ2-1	TGCAGCGTCTGGACTAGCGGGAGTGCTGAGCAGTTCTTC	CSVWTSGSAEQFF
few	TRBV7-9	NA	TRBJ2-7	TGTGCCAGCAGCTTAGTTGGGGGCTTGGGCGAGCAGTACTTC	CASSLVGGLGEQYF
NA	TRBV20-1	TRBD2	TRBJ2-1	TGCAGTGCAAAAGGACTAGCGGGTCGCTACAATGAGCAGTTCTTC	CSAKGLAGRYNEQFF
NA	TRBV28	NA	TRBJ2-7	TGTGCCAGCAGTTTATGGGACAGAGAGTACGAGCAGTACTTC	CASSLWDREYEQYF
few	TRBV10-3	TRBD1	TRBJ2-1	TGTGCCACCGCACAGGGGGCGACCGGCAATGAGCAGTTCTTC	CATAQGATGNEQFF
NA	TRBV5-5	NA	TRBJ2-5	TGTGCCAGCAGCTTGGCCTTCCCGACGTTACAAGAGACCCAGTACTTC	CASSLAFPTLQETQYF
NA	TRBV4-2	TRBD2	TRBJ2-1	TGTGCCAGCAGCCAAGTGGGTAGCGGGCTGCAAAATGAGCAGTTCTTC	CASSQVGSGLQNEQFF
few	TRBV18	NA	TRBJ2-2	TGTGCCAGCTCACCAACAGGGTCAACCGGGGAGCTGTTTTTT	CASSPTGSTGELFF
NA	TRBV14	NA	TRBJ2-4	TGTGCCAGCAGCCAATCCCTAGCCAAAAACATTCAGTACTTC	CASSQSLAKNIQYF
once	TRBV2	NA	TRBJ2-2	TGTGCCAGCAGTGAAGGCGCCGCGTCCGGGGAGCTGTTTTTT	CASSEGAASGELFF
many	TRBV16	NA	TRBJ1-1	TGTGCCGGGAGGCAGATGAACACTGAAGCTTTCTTT	CAGRQMNTEAFF
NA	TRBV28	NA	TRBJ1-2	TGTGCCAGCAGTTTAATTTTTTTCAGGGAATATGGCTACACCTTC	CASSLIFFREYGYTF
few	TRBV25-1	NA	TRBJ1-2	TGTGCCAGCAGCGACCTATCGTATGGCTACACCTTC	CASSDLSYGYTF
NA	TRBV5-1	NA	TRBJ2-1	TGCGCCAGCAGCTTGGTAGTTCCACCCAATGAGCAGTTCTTC	CASSLVVPPNEQFF
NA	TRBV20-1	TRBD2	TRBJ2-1	TGCAGTGCTAGAGATAGTAGGGTAGCGGGGGGGCCCTACAATGAGCAGTTCTTC	CSARDSRVAGGPYNEQFF
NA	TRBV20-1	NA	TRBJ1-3	TGCAGTGCTGAACACGGTATTGGAAACACCATATATTTT	CSAEHGIGNTIYF
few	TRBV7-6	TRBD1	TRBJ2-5	TGTGCCAGCAGCTTAGGGGACAGGGTCCCAGAGACCCAGTACTTC	CASSLGDRVPETQYF
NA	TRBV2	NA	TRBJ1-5	TGTGCCAGCAGTGAGGCGGGGCGCCATCAGCCCCAGCATTTT	CASSEAGRHQPQHF
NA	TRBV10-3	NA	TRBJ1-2	TGTGCCATCAGTGGGGGGGTCGGCTACACCTTC	CAISGGVGYTF
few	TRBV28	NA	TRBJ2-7	TGTGCCAGCAGTTTATTTGAGGCCGCAACCTACGAGCAGTACTTC	CASSLFEAATYEQYF
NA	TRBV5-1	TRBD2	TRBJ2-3	TGCGCCAGCAGCTTGGCCCCCGGGACTAGCGGGAGGGCCCGAGATACGCAGTATTTT	CASSLAPGTSGRARDTQYF
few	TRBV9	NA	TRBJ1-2	TGTGCCAGCAGCGTAGCCGACGGTGGTATTGGAGGCTACACCTTC	CASSVADGGIGGYTF
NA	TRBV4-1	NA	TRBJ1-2	TGCGCCAGCAGTCCCAACAAGGAATGGGGCTACACCTTC	CASSPNKEWGYTF
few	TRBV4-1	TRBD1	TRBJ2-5	TGCGCCAGCAGCCAGTTACCGGGACAGCAAGAGACCCAGTACTTC	CASSQLPGQQETQYF
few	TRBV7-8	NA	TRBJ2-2	TGTGCCAGCAGCTCGACAGGAAGGTCGGAGGAGCTGTTTTTT	CASSSTGRSEELFF
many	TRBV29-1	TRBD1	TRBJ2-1	TGCAGCGTAAGGGGACAGGGGGACAACAATGAGCAGTTCTTC	CSVRGQGDNNEQFF
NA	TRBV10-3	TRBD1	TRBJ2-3	TGTGCCATCAGTGACAGGGGGCAGGGAGATACGCAGTATTTT	CAISDRGQGDTQYF
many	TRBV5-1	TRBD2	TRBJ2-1	TGCGCCAGCAGCTCCGGGACTAGCGGGAGGTACAATGAGCAGTTCTTC	CASSSGTSGRYNEQFF
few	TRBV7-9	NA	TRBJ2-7	TGTGCCAGCAGCTTAAACAAGGAGGTTGGCGAGCAGTACTTC	CASSLNKEVGEQYF
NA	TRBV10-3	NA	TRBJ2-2	TGTGCCATCAGTGATGGTCTGGGGAGGAACACCGGGGAGCTGTTTTTT	CAISDGLGRNTGELFF
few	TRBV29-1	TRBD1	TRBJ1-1	TGCAGCGCAGGGACAGGCCCTTTGAACACTGAAGCTTTCTTT	CSAGTGPLNTEAFF
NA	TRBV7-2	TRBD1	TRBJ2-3	TGTGCCAGCAGCTTTGCCACAGGGGGAGGCACAGATACGCAGTATTTT	CASSFATGGGTDTQYF
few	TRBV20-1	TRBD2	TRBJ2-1	TGCAGTGCCCTTAGCGGGGTTTCCTACAATGAGCAGTTCTTC	CSALSGVSYNEQFF
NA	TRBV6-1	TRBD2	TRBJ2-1	TGTGCCAGCAAACTAGCGGGAGTCTACAATGAGCAGTTCTTC	CASKLAGVYNEQFF
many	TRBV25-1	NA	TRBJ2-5	TGTGCCAGCAGTGCTAGAACAGAGACCCAGTACTTC	CASSARTETQYF
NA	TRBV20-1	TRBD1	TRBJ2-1	TGCAGTGCTAGAGATCCAGGGGGAAGTGGCAATGAGCAGTTCTTC	CSARDPGGSGNEQFF
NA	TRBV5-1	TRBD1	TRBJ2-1	TGCGCCAGCAGCTCTACAGGGGTTGAGCAGTTCTTC	CASSSTGVEQFF
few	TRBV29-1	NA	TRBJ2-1	TGCAGCGCCTACCCAGGGGGGGGAGCGAGCAATGAGCAGTTCTTC	CSAYPGGGASNEQFF
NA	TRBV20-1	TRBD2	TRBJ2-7	TGCAGTGCTAGCGGGGGGGGTGCCTACGAGCAGTACTTC	CSASGGGAYEQYF
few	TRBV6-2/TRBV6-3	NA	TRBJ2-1	TGTGCCAGCAGTTACGAAGGTGGGAGAGGATCCTACAATGAGCAGTTCTTC	CASSYEGGRGSYNEQFF
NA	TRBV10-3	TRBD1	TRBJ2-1	TGTGCCATCAGTTCCTCTACAGGGGGCGCAGGCAATGAGCAGTTCTTC	CAISSSTGGAGNEQFF
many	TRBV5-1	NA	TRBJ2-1	TGCGCCAGCAGCTTGGGTGGGTCGGGTGAGCAGTTCTTC	CASSLGGSGEQFF
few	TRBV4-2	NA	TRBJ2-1	TGTGCCAGCAGCCTCCTGGACCACAACAATGAGCAGTTCTTC	CASSLLDHNNEQFF
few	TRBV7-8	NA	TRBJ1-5	TGTGCCAGCAGCTTAGAGATGGGGGGCCAGCCCCAGCATTTT	CASSLEMGGQPQHF
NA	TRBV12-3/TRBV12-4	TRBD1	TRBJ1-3	TGTGCCACCCAAGACAGGGTACTATCTGGAAACACCATATATTTT	CATQDRVLSGNTIYF
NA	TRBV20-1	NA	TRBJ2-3	TGCAGTGCTAGAGGGCAGGGGGGCCCAGATACGCAGTATTTT	CSARGQGGPDTQYF
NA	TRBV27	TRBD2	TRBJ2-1	TGTGCCAGCAGTTCGACCGGACCCGGCGGGGGGGGTATAGAGCAGTTCTTC	CASSSTGPGGGGIEQFF
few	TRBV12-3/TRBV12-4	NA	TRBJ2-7	TGTGCCAGCAGTTTTCCCCTCTCCTACGAGCAGTACTTC	CASSFPLSYEQYF
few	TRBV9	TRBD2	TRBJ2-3	TGTGCCAGCAGTCGGACCGGGACTAGCCCCTACACAGATACGCAGTATTTT	CASSRTGTSPYTDTQYF
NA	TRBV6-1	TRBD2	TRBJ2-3	TGTGCCAGCAGTGAAGCGCCTAGCGGGGGGAGTTTAGATACGCAGTATTTT	CASSEAPSGGSLDTQYF
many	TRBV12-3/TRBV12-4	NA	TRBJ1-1	TGTGCCAGCAGTTTATTCACTGAAGCTTTCTTT	CASSLFTEAFF